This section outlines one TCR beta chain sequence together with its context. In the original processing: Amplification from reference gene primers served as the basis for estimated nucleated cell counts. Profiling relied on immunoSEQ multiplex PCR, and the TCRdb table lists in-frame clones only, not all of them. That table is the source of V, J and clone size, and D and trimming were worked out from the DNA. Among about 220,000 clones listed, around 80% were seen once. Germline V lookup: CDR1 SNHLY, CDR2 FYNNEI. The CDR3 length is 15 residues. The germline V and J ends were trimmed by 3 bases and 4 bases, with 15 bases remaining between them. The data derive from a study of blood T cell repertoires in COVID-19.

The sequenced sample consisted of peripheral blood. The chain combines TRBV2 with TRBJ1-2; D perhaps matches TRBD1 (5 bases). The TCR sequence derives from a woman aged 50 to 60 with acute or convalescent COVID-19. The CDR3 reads CASSESAGLGYGYTF. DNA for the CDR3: TGTGCCAGCAGTGAGTCGGCGGGGCTCGGCTATGGCTACACCTTC.